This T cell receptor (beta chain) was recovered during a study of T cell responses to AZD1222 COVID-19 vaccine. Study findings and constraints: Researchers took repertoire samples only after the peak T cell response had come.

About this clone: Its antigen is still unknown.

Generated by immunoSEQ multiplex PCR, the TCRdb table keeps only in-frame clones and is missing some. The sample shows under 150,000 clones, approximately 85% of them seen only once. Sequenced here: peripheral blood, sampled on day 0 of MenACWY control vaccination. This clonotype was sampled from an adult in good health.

Here the CDR3 reads CASSRRDRGWGADTQYF. As DNA, the CDR3 is TGTGCCAGCAGCCGCCGGGACAGGGGCTGGGGGGCAGATACGCAGTATTTT. The chain carries TRBV7-3 and TRBJ2-3, with 10 bases matching TRBD1. Germline trimming cut 5 bases from V and 4 bases from J; bases unmatched to any gene: 12. In germline, CDR1 is SGHTA, CDR2 FQGTGA. This CDR3 region has 17 residues.